This T cell receptor beta chain was sequenced during a study of neurological immune-mediated disorders. This clonotype showed up many times. The cDNA came from 5'RACE with 10-nucleotide random UMIs. TCRdb re-analysed the 5' RACE reads in MiXCR, keeping a single row per CDR3 protein. The table records over 45,000 distinct CDR3 sequences, over 20% of them present only once. J was trimmed by 5 bases and V by 4 bases; bases with no gene match: 7. The CDR3 runs 15 residues. The germline V gene encodes CDR1 SGHRS and CDR2 YFSETQ. This TCR was recovered from a woman in her 70s in good health. The gene calls are TRBV5-1 and TRBJ2-5, with 11 bases matching TRBD1. The material sequenced was PBMCs. The DNA for the CDR3 is TGCGCCAGCAGCGGACAGGGGGCGCAGGTTGAGACCCAGTACTTC. It specifies CASSGQGAQVETQYF.